The entry below gives a single TCR beta chain sequence along with its context. Its antigen has not been determined. Base qualities are not provided; no much larger clone lies one nucleotide away. The sample comes from a study of shared clonotypes between healthy human individuals (dated by TCRdb to 2018 to 2020). Study-wide context: The cohort comprised a couple of women and a few men aged 18 to 49 years. Between about 0.9 and 8.9 billion PBMCs per donor were obtained by leukapheresis. Per donor, three plates each were used for CD4 naive and CD4 memory, two for CD8 naive, and one for CD8 memory. Libraries were prepared and TCR repertoires were sequenced by different laboratories using diverse techniques, in order to increase sequencing depth and limit assay-specific biases. To estimate repertoire size and how much clonotypes are shared between individuals, the study performed deep sequencing of blood TCR repertoires from about five healthy adults. Study-wide findings and limitations: Because the study included a small number of donors, the genetic and exposure-history diversity represented was limited. Estimated clonotype richness was generally larger for naive than for memory subsets. Sampling was restricted to blood, and TCR repertoires in tissue are likely to differ from TCR repertoires in blood. Incomplete sequencing was indicated by rarefaction of sorted-subset datasets, despite the large sequencing depth. Pairwise subsampling indicated that sequencing depth was expected to affect the degree of clonotype sharing among donors. When a few donors were compared, the shared fraction of clonotypes was around 5% for naive CD4, 3.5% for naive CD8, 2% to 2.5% for memory CD4, and approximately 0.4% for memory CD8. Clonotypes shared by all four sorted-subset donors showed higher generation probabilities than non-shared clonotypes.

In the germline V gene, CDR1 corresponds to SGHAT and CDR2 to FQNNGV. Trimming costs V 3 bases and J 6 bases, and their ends lie 8 bases apart. From its cysteine to its phenylalanine, the CDR3 spans 13 amino acids. Only the CDR3 part of the read is kept: 39 bases, read in frame from the first base. The donors were healthy, HIV-negative adults with no recently reported acute infections or vaccinations. Every donor was a Caucasian adult living in Nashville, Tennessee, USA. Magnetic negative selection was used to enrich CD4+ T cells, after which naive cells were positively selected on CD45RA and the negative fraction became the memory subset. Blood was obtained by leukapheresis, after which PBMCs were separated by Ficoll-Histopaque density gradient centrifugation and cryopreserved in liquid nitrogen vapor phase. Analytical flow cytometry was used to check the purity and quantity of each magnetically sorted T cell population. Genomic DNA was isolated from each sorted fraction and quantified by UV absorbance on a Nanodrop 2000c.

Using the deep immunoSEQ assay, TCR CDR3 regions were amplified from genomic DNA by multiplex PCR. Genomic DNA extracted from each cell subset was distributed evenly over all wells of several immunoSEQ 96-well plates, and each plate served as one replicate. Each replicate PCR for sorted subsets received about 0.2 ug genomic DNA, equal to tens of thousands of T cell genomes. Purified libraries were quantified with a Qubit 3.0 fluorometer, sized on a Bioanalyzer 2100, and re-quantified with the KAPA Library Quantification kit. Each immunoSEQ 96-well plate was sequenced on its own single-read 150-cycle Illumina NextSeq 550 flow cell. On the study's bioinformatics: The immunoSEQ output contained only junctional sequences without quality scores, so filtering could not match that applied to full-length reads. Sequences were annotated with PyIR, a Python wrapper for IgBLAST v1.9, and V/J genes and CDR3 were assigned using IMGT germline references. Reads were removed for weak V/J assignments (E-value above 1e-6), missing CDR3, stop codons, out-of-frame junctions, or ambiguous translated residues. A V3J clonotype was defined by an identical inferred V gene, J gene, and CDR3 amino acid sequence. The percentage overlap between two repertoires was calculated by dividing the number of shared unique clonotypes by the size of the smaller repertoire. Richness of each repertoire was evaluated using RTK rarefaction, the Chao1 estimator, and Recon v2.1 estimates of unobserved clonotypes. Generation probabilities for all TCRbeta clonotypes obtained by the gDNA method from a handful of donors were computed using OLGA. TCRdb obtained this table from immuneACCESS and retained in-frame rearrangements with V and J assigned. These tables miss some clones; where compared with another copy, unresolved V genes account for less than half of the shortfall, and the remainder is unexplained. D and trimming come from the DNA, and the V and J calls and clone size come from that table. Counted in this sample were roughly 2.4 million clones; approximately 94% of them appeared once. Around 0.13% of the sample belongs to the ten largest clones.

The receptor's source is a man between 18 and 35 years old in good health. The specimen was naive CD4+ T cells sorted from blood. The cell subset or site label corresponds to: CD45RA+ positively selected. The V gene is TRBV11-2 and the J gene is TRBJ2-2; TRBD2 is a weak D gene call, 5 bases matching. CDR3 protein: CASSFSDAGELFF. DNA sequence: TGTGCCAGCAGCTTTAGCGACGCCGGGGAGCTGTTTTTT.